This TCR beta chain derives from a study of blood T cell repertoires in COVID-19. The CDR3 runs 15 residues. Germline assignment: CDR1 LGHDT and CDR2 YNNKEL (reference sequence). Trimming took 6 bases from V and 7 from J; bases not matched to a gene: 10. Data came from immunoSEQ multiplex PCR; TCRdb stores just in-frame clones and leaves some out. This sample yields about 270,000 clones, of which just over 90% are seen a single time; roughly 2.1% belongs to the top ten. This rearrangement joins TRBV3-1 (or the pseudogene TRBV3-2) to TRBJ2-1, with 9 bases identical to TRBD2. The sequencing input was PBMCs or T cells enriched from blood (not recorded which). The clonotype was recovered from a woman aged 40-49 years with acute COVID-19. The CDR3 DNA reads TGTGCCAGCAGACAATGGGCTAGCGGGGCGAATGAGCAGTTCTTC. This codes for CASRQWASGANEQFF.